This T cell receptor beta chain was captured in a study of shared clonotypes between healthy human individuals. TCRdb keeps only in-frame clones here, not all; method: immunoSEQ multiplex PCR. The sample yields more than 2 million clones, more than 90% seen once. Trimming took off 2 bases at V and 5 bases at J, with 15 bases between the two ends. Germline CDR1 and CDR2: SNHLY and FYNNEI. This CDR3 is built from 15 residues. The gene calls are TRBV2 and TRBJ1-1, with TRBD1 as a possible D gene (6 bases). The sample was naive CD4+ T cells sorted from blood. Described subset: CD45RA+ positively selected. The TCR was taken from a man aged 18 to 30 in good health. The CDR3 region has the DNA TGTGCCAGCAGTGAATCGTCCAGGGGAGGTACTGAAGCTTTCTTT. This gives the protein CASSESSRGGTEAFF.